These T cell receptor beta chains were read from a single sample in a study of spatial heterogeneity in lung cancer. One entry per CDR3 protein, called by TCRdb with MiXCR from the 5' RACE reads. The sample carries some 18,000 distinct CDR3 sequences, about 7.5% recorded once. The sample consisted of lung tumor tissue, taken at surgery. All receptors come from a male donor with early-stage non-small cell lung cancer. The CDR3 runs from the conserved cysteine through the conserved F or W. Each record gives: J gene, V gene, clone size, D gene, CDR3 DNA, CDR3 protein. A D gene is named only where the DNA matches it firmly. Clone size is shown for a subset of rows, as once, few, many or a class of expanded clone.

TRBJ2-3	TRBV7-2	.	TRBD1	TGTGCCAGCAGCCAGAGGACAGGGCTGGGCACAGATACGCAGTATTTT	CASSQRTGLGTDTQYF
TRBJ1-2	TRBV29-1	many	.	TGCAGCGTTGAAGGGGCGGGGAGCGGCTACACCTTC	CSVEGAGSGYTF
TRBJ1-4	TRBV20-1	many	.	TGCAGTGCCTTCGGGGGGGTAGTCGAAAAACTGTTTTTT	CSAFGGVVEKLFF
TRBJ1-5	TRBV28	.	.	TGTGCCAGCAGTCCTTTCCGAGGAGGGACCGTAAGCAATCAGCCCCAGCATTTT	CASSPFRGGTVSNQPQHF
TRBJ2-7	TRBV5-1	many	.	TGCGCCAGCAGCGGGGGTAGCGGAGGGGATTACTACGAGCAGTACTTC	CASSGGSGGDYYEQYF
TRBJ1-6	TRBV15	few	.	TGTGCCACCAGCAGAGATCCCCCTAGGGCTTCGAGCTCCTATAATTCACCCCTCCACTTT	CATSRDPPRASSSYNSPLHF
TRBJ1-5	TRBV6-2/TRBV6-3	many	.	TGTGCCAGCAGTTACAGGTGGAATAATCAGCCCCAGCATTTT	CASSYRWNNQPQHF
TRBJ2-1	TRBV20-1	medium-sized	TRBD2	TGCAGCAAACCCGGGAGGGGAAAGGGCTACAATGAGCAGTTCTTC	CSKPGRGKGYNEQFF
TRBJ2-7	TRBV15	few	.	TGTGCCACCAGCAGAGAAAACATCTTAAGCTCCTACGAGCAGTACTTC	CATSRENILSSYEQYF
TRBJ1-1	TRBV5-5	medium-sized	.	TGTGCCAGCAGTTGGTCCAACCGGGCCCCGGGCACTGAAGCTTTCTTT	CASSWSNRAPGTEAFF
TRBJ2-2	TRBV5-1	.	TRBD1	TGCGCCAGCAGCGTCGGGACAGGGGCCTTCAACACCGGGGAGCTGTTTTTT	CASSVGTGAFNTGELFF
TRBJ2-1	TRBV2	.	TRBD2	TGTGCCAGCAGGAAGTCTAGCGGGGGTTCCTACAATGAGCAGTTCTTC	CASRKSSGGSYNEQFF
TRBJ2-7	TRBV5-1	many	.	TGCGCCAGCAGCGTGGACCCCGAAGGTCAGCAGTACTTC	CASSVDPEGQQYF
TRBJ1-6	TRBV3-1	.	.	TGTGCCAGCAGCCCGTTTAAGGGTTCACCCCTCCACTTT	CASSPFKGSPLHF
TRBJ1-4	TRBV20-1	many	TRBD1	TGCAGTGCTGGAGGACAGGGCCTAAATGAAAAACTGTTTTTT	CSAGGQGLNEKLFF
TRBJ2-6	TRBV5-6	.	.	TGTGCCAGCAGCTTGGCGATAATCTCTGGGGCCAACGTCCTGACTTTC	CASSLAIISGANVLTF
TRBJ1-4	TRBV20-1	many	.	TGCAGTGCTAGAGGGGCTCGAGAATCTAGGGAAAAACTGTTTTTT	CSARGARESREKLFF
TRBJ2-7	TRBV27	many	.	TGTGCCAGCAGCTCTAGGCTGGGTGAGCAGTACTTC	CASSSRLGEQYF
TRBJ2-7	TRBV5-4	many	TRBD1	TGTGCCAGCAGCTTGGTAGCACAGGGGAACCACGAGCAGTACTTC	CASSLVAQGNHEQYF
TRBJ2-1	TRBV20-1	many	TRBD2	TGCAGTGCTAGAAAAGCGGGGGGGAACAATGAGCAGTTCTTC	CSARKAGGNNEQFF
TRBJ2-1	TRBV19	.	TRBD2	TGTGCCAGTAGGAGCGGGGGGTCCGGCGGGACCTACAATGAGCAGTTCTTC	CASRSGGSGGTYNEQFF
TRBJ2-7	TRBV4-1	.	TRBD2	TGCGCCAGCAGCATTAGCGGGGGCTACGAGCAGTACTTC	CASSISGGYEQYF
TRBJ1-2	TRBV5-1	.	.	TGCGCCAGCAGCTTGGACGTCGGGGGCGCAAGTGGCTACACCTTC	CASSLDVGGASGYTF
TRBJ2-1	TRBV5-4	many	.	TGTGCCAGCAGCTTGATCAATGAGCAGTTCTTC	CASSLINEQFF
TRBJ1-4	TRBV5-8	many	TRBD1	TGTGCCAGCAGCTTGCCGCAGGGGGCCCAAAAACTGTTTTTT	CASSLPQGAQKLFF
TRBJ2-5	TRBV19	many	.	TGTGCCAGTACTGACTGGGAGACCCAGTACTTC	CASTDWETQYF
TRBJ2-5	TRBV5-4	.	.	TGTGCCAGCAGCTTTCAGGGGCCCCAAGGCGAGACCCAGTACTTC	CASSFQGPQGETQYF
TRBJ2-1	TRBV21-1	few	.	TGTGCCAGCAGAAAACACCGGACTAGCGGGGCCAATGAGCAGTTCTTC	CASRKHRTSGANEQFF
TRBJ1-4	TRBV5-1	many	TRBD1	TGCGCCAGCAGCAGGGGACAGGGATTCGAAAAACTGTTTTTT	CASSRGQGFEKLFF
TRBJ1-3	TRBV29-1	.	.	TGCAGCGTTGAAGTGAAGGGTTATGGAAACACCATATATTTT	CSVEVKGYGNTIYF
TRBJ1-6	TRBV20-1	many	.	TGCAGTGCTAGAACGGGGGCTAGCCCGTCAACCAATTCACCCCTCCACTTT	CSARTGASPSTNSPLHF
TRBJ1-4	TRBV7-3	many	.	TGTGCCAGCAGCTTAAGCGGGGGAACTAATGAAAAACTGTTTTTT	CASSLSGGTNEKLFF
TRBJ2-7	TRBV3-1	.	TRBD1	TGTGCCAGCAGCCACGAGACAGGGGGACTGCCATACGAGCAGTACTTC	CASSHETGGLPYEQYF
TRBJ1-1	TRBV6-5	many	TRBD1	TGTGCCAGCAGTTACGGGACAGGGGTGACTGAAGCTTTCTTT	CASSYGTGVTEAFF
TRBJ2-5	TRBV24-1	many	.	TGTGCCACCAGTGATCCAGGGAACCAAGAGACCCAGTACTTC	CATSDPGNQETQYF
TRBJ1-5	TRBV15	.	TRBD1	TGTGCCACCAGCAGAGATATCAGGGGGCTGGGTCAGCCCCAGCATTTT	CATSRDIRGLGQPQHF
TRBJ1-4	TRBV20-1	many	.	TGCAGTGCTAGAAACAGGGAGGGCGAAAAACTGTTTTTT	CSARNREGEKLFF
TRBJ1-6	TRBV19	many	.	TGTGCCAGTAGTAGCGGACAGTATAATTCACCCCTCCACTTT	CASSSGQYNSPLHF
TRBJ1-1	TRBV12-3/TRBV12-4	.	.	TGTGCCAGCAGTCGGAGGGATTTGGGAGCTTTCTTT	CASSRRDLGAFF
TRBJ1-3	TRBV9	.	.	TGTGCCAGCAGCGTTGAACAGTCGTCTGGAAACACCATATATTTT	CASSVEQSSGNTIYF
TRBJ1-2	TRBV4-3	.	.	TGCGCCAGCAGCCAAGATCCGGGACACCTTAACTATGGCTACACCTTC	CASSQDPGHLNYGYTF
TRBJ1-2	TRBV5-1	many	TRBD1	TGCGCCAGCAGCCTAAGACAGGGGCCCTCTGGCTACACCTTC	CASSLRQGPSGYTF
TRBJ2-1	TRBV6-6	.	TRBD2	TGTGCCAGCACCAGAAGCGGGGGGGAGTACAATGAGCAGTTCTTC	CASTRSGGEYNEQFF
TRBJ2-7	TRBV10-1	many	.	TGCGCCAGCAGTCCCGCCCCAGACTACGAGCAGTACTTC	CASSPAPDYEQYF
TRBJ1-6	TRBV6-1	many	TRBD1	TGTGCCGGAAAACCCAGGGACAGGGATAATTCACCCCTCCACTTT	CAGKPRDRDNSPLHF